The 10 T cell receptor beta chains in this list originate from one sample, sequenced in a study of cytomegalovirus exposure and HLA in healthy donors. PCR involved 60 Vbeta and 13 Jbeta primers. Using immunoSEQ multiplex PCR, the repertoire was profiled, and TCRdb retains in-frame clones only, with some absent. The data contain 150,000 to 200,000 clones, roughly three quarters of them singletons. Sequenced material: PBMCs. The receptors were sampled from a woman aged 50 to 60 in good health and CMV-seronegative.

V gene TRBV28 combines with J gene TRBJ1-4; D is ambiguous. From germline, CDR1 is MDHEN and CDR2 SYDVKM. Trimming shortened V by 7 bases and J by 6 bases, and 15 bases separated the two germline ends. There are 14 residues in the CDR3. CDR3 in amino acids: CASNNIGSHEKLFF. CDR3 nucleotide sequence: TGTGCCAGCAACAATATTGGCAGTCATGAAAAACTGTTTTTT.

This clone was seen ten or more times. V gene TRBV5-1 combines with J gene TRBJ2-3, with TRBD2 identical over 7 bases. CDR1 is SGHRS and CDR2 is YFSETQ in the germline V gene. J lost 3 bases, V lost 0 bases, and 7 bases had no gene match. This CDR3 spans 16 amino acids. CDR3 amino acids: CASSLGTSEATDTQYF. CDR3 DNA: TGCGCCAGCAGCTTGGGAACTAGCGAGGCGACAGATACGCAGTATTTT.

Here the CDR3 reads CASTTPGGGYGNQPQHF. In DNA, the CDR3 is TGTGCCAGCACCACTCCTGGGGGGGGCTATGGCAATCAGCCCCAGCATTTT. The rearrangement joins TRBV28 to TRBJ1-5, with a weak D call TRBD1 (6 bases). This CDR3 is built from 17 residues. The ends were cut back, 7 bases at V and 2 bases at J, with 21 bases in the middle. The germline V gene encodes CDR1 MDHEN and CDR2 SYDVKM.

The chain joins TRBV7-2 to TRBJ1-3; no reliable D call. V shed 2 bases and J shed 0 bases, with 8 bases lying between them. Germline CDR1 is SGHTA and CDR2 is FQGNSA. The CDR3 has 15 amino acids. The CDR3 coding sequence is TGTGCCAGCAGCTTAATGGCAGTCTCTGGAAACACCATATATTTT. It is translated as CASSLMAVSGNTIYF.

This chain links TRBV25-1 with TRBJ2-5, with TRBD1 matching over 8 bases. CDR3 length: 14 residues. V shed 3 bases and J 4 bases; nucleotides not matched to a gene: 4. CDR1 MGHDK and CDR2 SYGVNS come from the germline V gene. The CDR3 coding sequence is TGTGCCAGCAGTGAGGACAGGGTATTAGAGACCCAGTACTTC. The encoded protein is CASSEDRVLETQYF.

The J gene is TRBJ1-2, the V gene TRBV5-1; D not certain. This CDR3 is 13 amino acids long. V lost 4 bases and J lost 1, with 8 bases in between. Germline loops: CDR1 SGHRS, CDR2 YFSETQ. This chain's CDR3 is CASSLDYNYGYTF. The CDR3 DNA reads as TGCGCCAGCAGCCTGGACTATAACTATGGCTACACCTTC.

The genes are TRBV18 and TRBJ1-5, with D tentatively TRBD1 (6 bases). Trimming pared 4 bases from V and 3 bases from J, leaving 13 bases between. The CDR3 spans 15 residues. Germline V gene data show CDR1 as KGHSH and CDR2 as LQKENI. The CDR3 loop is CASSLRGGNNQPQHF. DNA of the CDR3: TGTGCCAGCTCACTGAGGGGGGGAAACAATCAGCCCCAGCATTTT.

This rearrangement joins TRBV5-1 to TRBJ1-2, with 8 bases aligning to TRBD1. The CDR3 is 17 amino acids. In germline, CDR1 is SGHRS, CDR2 YFSETQ. J gave up 3 bases and V 4 bases, and 14 bases lay outside the gene matches. This CDR3 reads CASSRDQGAISDYGYTF. CDR3 DNA sequence: TGCGCCAGCAGCCGGGACCAGGGGGCGATTTCGGACTATGGCTACACCTTC. The entire variable domain, with the rest obtained from reference TRBV5-1 and TRBJ1-2, is as follows: KAGVTQTPRYLIKTRGQQVTLSCSPISGHRSVSWYQQTPGQGLQFLFEYFSETQRNKGNFPGRFSGRQFSNSRSEMNVSTLELGDSALYLCASSRDQGAISDYGYTFGSGTRLTVV.

The chain is built from TRBV27 and TRBJ2-5; no reliable D call. V was clipped by 2 bases and J by 5 bases, with 12 bases between them. CDR1 and CDR2 (germline): MNHEY, SMNVEV (reference sequence). The CDR3 runs 14 residues. CDR3 bases: TGTGCCAGCAGTTTACGAGGAGTCGGGGAGACCCAGTACTTC. The encoded protein is CASSLRGVGETQYF.

This CDR3 is CASSSGQGWGQPQHF. The CDR3 DNA reads TGTGCCAGCAGCTCCGGACAGGGATGGGGTCAGCCCCAGCATTTT. The chain recombines TRBV27 with TRBJ1-5; TRBD1 agrees at 8 bases. The ends lost 6 bases at V and 6 bases at J; junction bases unmatched: 10. Looked up from germline, CDR1 is MNHEY and CDR2 is SMNVEV (reference sequence). This CDR3 comprises 15 residues.